This T cell receptor beta chain was recorded in a study of blood T cells in healthy people across ages. General study findings and limits: Older age coincided with a roughly linear decline in TCR beta diversity per million T cells.

The CDR3 length is 15 residues. Trimming shortened V by 3 bases and J by 0 bases, and 6 bases separated the two germline ends. CDR1 and CDR2 (germline): ENHRY, SYGVKD. Isolation yielded PBMCs, at least 7 million per sample, in every case. Per individual sample, total RNA of at least 5.5 micrograms was extracted. This clonotype was recorded a few times. Its antigen is not known. A J-beta primer mix and a sample-barcoded 5' primer were used in a second PCR of about 7 to 12 cycles. Each CDR3 protein is one row after TCRdb ran MiXCR on the 5' RACE reads. The sample yields approximately 960,000 distinct CDR3 sequences, about 28% seen once. This same sample was also part of a study on T cells of mothers and their children.

The gene calls are TRBV10-3 and TRBJ2-6; D remains unclear. The sample was blood. The TCR was taken from a woman aged 40 to 50 in good health. In DNA, the CDR3 is TGTGCCATCAGTGAACAACTCTCTGGGGCCAACGTCCTGACTTTC. Protein sequence: CAISEQLSGANVLTF.